This TCR beta chain was sequenced in a study of T cells after posttransplantation cyclophosphamide (TCRdb year 2016). Looking at the study overall: T cell repertoire reconstitution was tracked by TRB sequencing after myeloablative bone marrow transplantation in which posttransplantation cyclophosphamide was used as GVHD prophylaxis. Antigen receptor sequencing covered samples from 30 to 45 PTCy-treated patients and approximately 17 of their related bone marrow donors. Blood from all 35 or so PTCy patients who had 1-year posttransplant specimens underwent TRB sequencing. In 3 patients, TRB sequencing was also performed on up to roughly 3 more blood samples taken 2 to 5.2 years after transplant, and in several patients, pretransplant blood was also TRB-sequenced. Because TRA and TRB clonality correlated tightly in under 10 samples, later TCR analyses were limited to TRB. Public TRB sequences were queried against a database of over 3,600 sequences associated with responses to pathogens, tumor antigens, self-antigens and alloantigens. Here is what the overall study found, with its caveats: Across approximately 45 patients, TRB clonality was highly associated with recipient CMV seropositivity and CMV reactivation, and diversity in PTCy patients was similar to diversity in CNI/methotrexate controls. Donor-recipient similarity was low at 1-2 months but increased during the first year, and donor CD8+ memory clones often dominated later blood repertoires. The TRB repertoires of T cells infiltrating skin or the GI tract showed only limited overlap with the TRB repertoires found in blood.

The treatment or condition label here, explained by the study, means: high-dose cyclophosphamide on days +3 and +4 as single-agent GVHD prophylaxis. Patients in the PTCy group got busulfan and fludarabine conditioning, a marrow graft from a related or unrelated donor, and cyclophosphamide on days +3 and +4. PTCy-treated patients came from a prospective multi-institutional clinical trial. Peripheral blood and bone marrow mononuclear cells were isolated by Ficoll-Hypaque density centrifugation and cryopreserved. This clone was seen many times. It lacks a known antigen. Base qualities are not recorded, but no much larger clone differs from it by a single base. For CDR1 and CDR2, the germline V gene lists MDHEN and SYDVKM. V was cut back by 6 bases and J by 0 bases, leaving a gap of 9 bases between them. The CDR3 goes from the cysteine to the phenylalanine over 15 residues. The DNA shown is the 45-base CDR3, in frame from base 1.

TRB sequencing used genomic DNA with the immunoSEQ assay at survey resolution or the hsTCRB kit. The original pipeline was this. The immunoSEQ software was used for initial read processing, and the LymphoSeq R package was used for repertoire analyses. Clonality was computed as 1 minus normalized Shannon entropy, and a Gini coefficient was also calculated for each TRB dataset. Phenotypes of unsorted samples were inferred by mapping TRB sequences from sorted subsets of the recipient or donor onto unsorted samples of the same recipient. TCRdb mirrors the immuneACCESS table, restricted to in-frame sequences. Some clones are absent from its copies; in checked studies, under half trace to an unresolved V gene, and the reason for the others is unknown. The D gene and trimming were derived from the DNA, and the V and J assignments and clone size from that table. With about 11,000 clones recorded, this sample contains no clone counted only once. The ten biggest clones cover around 13% of the sample.

The sequencing used PBMCs, collected after allogeneic stem cell transplant with posttransplant cyclophosphamide. This sequence uses TRBV28 and TRBJ2-6, with TRBD2 as a weak D call on 5 bases. The sequence derives from a female patient in her thirties or forties who received an allogeneic stem cell transplant from a related donor, was CMV-positive, and had no GVHD. In patients who had a transplant, some T cells may come from the graft donor. The base sequence is TGTGCCAGCAGCATACGGGGCTCTGGGGCCAACGTCCTGACTTTC. It codes for CASSIRGSGANVLTF.